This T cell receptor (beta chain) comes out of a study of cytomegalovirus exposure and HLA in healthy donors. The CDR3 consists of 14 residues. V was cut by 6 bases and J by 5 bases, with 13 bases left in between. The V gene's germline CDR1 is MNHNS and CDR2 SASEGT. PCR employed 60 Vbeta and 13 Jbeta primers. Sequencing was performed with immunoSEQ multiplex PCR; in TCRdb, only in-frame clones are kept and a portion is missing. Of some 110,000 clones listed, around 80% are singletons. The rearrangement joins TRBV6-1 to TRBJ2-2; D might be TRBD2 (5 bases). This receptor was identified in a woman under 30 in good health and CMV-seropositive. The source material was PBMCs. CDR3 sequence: CASSPSGLTGELFF. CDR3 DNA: TGTGCCAGCAGCCCCTCGGGGTTAACCGGGGAGCTGTTTTTT.